These 8 T cell receptor beta chains share one sample of origin, sequenced in a study of T cell repertoires in cytomegalovirus infection. These receptors lack a known antigen. MiXCR, applied by TCRdb to the reads, yields one record per CDR3 protein. The table lists 750,000 to 950,000 distinct CDR3 sequences, 25% to 35% of them singletons. Sequencing used cultured CD8+ T cells from PBMCs, obtained from culture after CMV antigen stimulation. Source of these receptors: a human donor in good health (CMV status not recorded). Some clones in this sample may be carry-over from other donors' samples.

The chain recombines TRBV4-1 with TRBJ2-1, with no clear D. Germline V gene sequence: CDR1 MGHRA, CDR2 YSYEKL. Trimming removed 4 bases from V and 2 bases from J, with 12 bases in between. The CDR3 spans 15 residues. Here the CDR3 reads CASSPSKATYNEQFF. Written as DNA, the CDR3 is TGCGCCAGCAGCCCCTCGAAGGCAACCTACAATGAGCAGTTCTTC.

This clonotype was detected only a few times. V usage is TRBV5-8 and J usage is TRBJ1-2; maybe TRBD1 (6 bases). Germline assignment: CDR1 SGHTS and CDR2 YDEGEE. V lost 0 bases to trimming and J lost 8 bases, with 17 bases between them. CDR3 length: 15 amino acids. The CDR3 DNA reads TGTGCCAGCAGCTTGGCCTCGGGGGGCGCGACAGGCTACACCTTC. This gives the protein CASSLASGGATGYTF.

V and J are TRBV9 and TRBJ2-3; TRBD2 agrees at 9 bases. The CDR3 is 14 residues long. Germline V gene data show CDR1 as SGDLS and CDR2 as YYNGEE. Unmatched junction bases numbered 6, after V lost 5 bases and J lost 5 bases. The CDR3 sequence: CASSSGGPQDTQYF. Here the CDR3 DNA reads TGTGCCAGCAGTAGCGGGGGCCCCCAAGATACGCAGTATTTT.

This clonotype has a count of ten or more. The rearrangement joins TRBV7-8 to TRBJ1-5; D perhaps matches TRBD1 (5 bases). The length of the CDR3 is 15 residues. Trimming shortened V by 1 base and J by 10 bases, and 17 bases separated the two germline ends. The germline V gene has CDR1 SGHVS and CDR2 FQNEAQ. CDR3 sequence (DNA): TGTGCCAGCAGCTTAGGACGGACACCGAGCACTCCCCAGCATTTT. The encoded protein is CASSLGRTPSTPQHF.

This clonotype was recorded a few times. This chain links TRBV7-8 with TRBJ2-1; D unresolved. The CDR3 is 15 residues long. CDR1 and CDR2 from the germline V gene are SGHVS and FQNEAQ. V gave up 1 base and J gave up 9 bases, with 16 bases separating them. CDR3 coding DNA: TGTGCCAGCAGCTTAGGGAACGTTCCAGAAACTGAGCAGTTCTTC. Translation gives CASSLGNVPETEQFF. The complete variable domain, with remaining parts taken from reference TRBV7-8 and TRBJ2-1, reads GAGVSQSPRYKVAKRGQDVALRCDPISGHVSLFWYQQALGQGPEFLTYFQNEAQLDKSGLPSDRFFAERPEGSVSTLKIQRTQQEDSAVYLCASSLGNVPETEQFFGPGTRLTVL.

This clonotype was counted a few times. The chain joins TRBV5-5 to TRBJ2-2, with 7 bases that match TRBD1. Trimming at V came to 6 bases and at J to 6 bases, leaving 5 bases not matched to a gene. Germline V gives CDR1 SGHKS, CDR2 YYEKEE (reference sequence). The CDR3 runs 13 residues. The CDR3 spells CASNLQGPGELFF. The CDR3 DNA is TGTGCCAGCAACCTACAGGGGCCCGGGGAGCTGTTTTTT. Combining the CDR3 with reference TRBV5-5 and TRBJ2-2 gives the whole variable domain DAGVTQSPTHLIKTRGQQVTLRCSPISGHKSVSWYQQVLGQGPQFIFQYYEKEERGRGNFPDRFSARQFPNYSSELNVNALLLGDSALYLCASNLQGPGELFFGEGSRLTVL.

The V call is TRBV4-1, the J call TRBJ1-1; D perhaps matches TRBD1 (6 bases). The germline CDR1 and CDR2 sequences are MGHRA and YSYEKL. The ends were cut back, 1 base at V and 4 bases at J, with 13 bases in the middle. This CDR3 is built from 15 residues. The CDR3 region is CASSQGVRDTTEAFF. DNA of the CDR3: TGCGCCAGCAGCCAAGGGGTACGGGACACCACTGAAGCTTTCTTT.

This clonotype was found many times. This chain links TRBV12-3 or TRBV12-4 with TRBJ2-2; D uncertain. V was shortened by 3 bases and J by 0 bases, with 11 bases between the two germline ends. The CDR3 runs 16 residues. CDR3 coding DNA: TGTGCCAGCAGTTTCGCCAGCCCACCGAACACCGGGGAGCTGTTTTTT. Its translation: CASSFASPPNTGELFF.